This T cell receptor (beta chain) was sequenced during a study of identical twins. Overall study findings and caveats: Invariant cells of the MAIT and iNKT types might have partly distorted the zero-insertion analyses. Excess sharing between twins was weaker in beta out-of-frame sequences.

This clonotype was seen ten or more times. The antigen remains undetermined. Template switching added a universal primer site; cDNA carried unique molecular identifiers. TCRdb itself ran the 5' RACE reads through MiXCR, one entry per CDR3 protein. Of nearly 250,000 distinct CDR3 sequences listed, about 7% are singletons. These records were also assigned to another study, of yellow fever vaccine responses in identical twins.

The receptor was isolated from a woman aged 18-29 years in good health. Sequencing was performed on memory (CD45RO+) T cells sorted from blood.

The CDR3 is CASSPQGRDRYNEQFF. The CDR3 DNA sequence: TGTGCCAGCAGCCCCCAGGGCAGGGATAGATACAATGAGCAGTTCTTC. The V call is TRBV3-1, the J call TRBJ2-1, with a tentative D call TRBD1 (5 bases). V shed 4 bases and J shed 4 bases, with 17 bases lying between them. Germline V gene sequence: CDR1 LGHDT, CDR2 YNNKEL (reference sequence). This CDR3 is built from 16 residues.